This section outlines one T cell receptor beta chain sequence together with its context. Its antigen remains unknown. These data belong to a study of vaccination effects on CD4 cells after COVID-19. The study's findings and limits: Marked contraction was observed in infection-induced and vaccine-induced clones late after vaccination.

Expansion of antigen-specific CD4+ T cells with viral peptide pools was carried out by the ViraFEST assay before sequencing. CD4+ T cells were isolated after less than 13 days of culture. The healthy vaccine recipients, who had no prior SARS-CoV-2 infection, showed negative nucleocapsid antibodies. Researchers swapped half the medium for IL-2 medium on both days 3 and 7. The trim removed 3 bases at V and 6 bases at J, leaving 12 bases unmatched. This CDR3 is built from 19 residues. Germline CDR1 and CDR2: MGHRA and YSYEKL. Repertoires were generated with immunoSEQ multiplex PCR, while TCRdb's copy carries only in-frame clones and drops some. This sample yields 20,000 or so clones, of which approximately 73% are seen a single time; approximately 10% belongs to the top ten.

This receptor was obtained from a human donor who received a COVID-19 vaccine. Sequenced material: CD4+ T cells from PBMCs cultured with HCoV-229E spike peptides, taken before COVID-19 vaccination. V is TRBV4-1 and J is TRBJ2-1, with TRBD2 matching over 15 bases. The DNA of the CDR3 is TGCGCCAGCAGCCATGTAGGACTAGCGGGGGGGCTTGTGGTCAATGAGCAGTTCTTC. Its protein is CASSHVGLAGGLVVNEQFF.